These 30 T cell receptor beta chains share one sample of origin, sequenced in a study of somatic mutations in cytotoxic T cells in rheumatoid arthritis. Only in-frame clones appear in the TCRdb table, and some are missing; sequencing was by immunoSEQ multiplex PCR. The sample includes fewer than 9,000 clones, roughly 60% of them seen just once. Sequencing was done on a sample of CD8+ T cells sorted from blood. Every receptor here comes from a woman between 35 and 50 years old in good health.

This chain joins TRBV11-3 and TRBJ2-7; TRBD2 might be the D (5 bases). Trimming cost V 5 bases and J 5 bases, with 16 bases left between them. Germline V gene data show CDR1 as SGHNT and CDR2 as YENEEA. CDR3 size: 14 residues. This CDR3 is CASSRMGPGNEQYF. Here the CDR3 DNA reads TGTGCCAGCAGCCGAATGGGCCCGGGGAACGAGCAGTACTTC.

The gene calls are TRBV5-6 and TRBJ2-1, with TRBD2 matching over 10 bases. The trim removed 4 bases at V and 2 bases at J, leaving 9 bases unmatched. The CDR3 is 17 residues long. The germline V gene has CDR1 SGHDT and CDR2 YYEEEE. In nucleotides, the CDR3 is TGTGCCAGCAGCATGGGACTAGGACTAGCGGCCTACAATGAGCAGTTCTTC. This translates into CASSMGLGLAAYNEQFF.

This clone is medium-sized within its sample. V is TRBV5-1 and J is TRBJ2-2; D is possibly TRBD2 (5 bases). CDR3 length equals 14 residues. Germline-derived CDR1 and CDR2 are SGHRS and YFSETQ. Trimming took 9 bases from V and 1 from J, leaving 13 bases between them. CDR3 sequence (DNA): TGCGCCACTGAGAGCGGAGTGAACACCGGGGAGCTGTTTTTT. Translating gives CATESGVNTGELFF. The entire variable domain, with the rest obtained from reference TRBV5-1 and TRBJ2-2, is as follows: KAGVTQTPRYLIKTRGQQVTLSCSPISGHRSVSWYQQTPGQGLQFLFEYFSETQRNKGNFPGRFSGRQFSNSRSEMNVSTLELGDSALYLCATESGVNTGELFFGEGSRLTVL.

The CDR3 protein is CASSSGSVDTQYF. In DNA form, the CDR3 reads TGTGCCAGCAGCTCCGGCAGCGTCGATACGCAGTATTTT. V and J are TRBV11-3 and TRBJ2-3, with no clear D. There are 13 residues in the CDR3. Looked up from germline, CDR1 is SGHNT and CDR2 is YENEEA. Trimming shortened V by 4 bases and J by 6 bases, and 11 bases separated the two germline ends.

This clone was seen once. V usage is TRBV15 and J usage is TRBJ2-2; either TRBD1 or TRBD2 may fit D (5 bases each). Germline CDR1 LNHNV, CDR2 YYDKDF (reference sequence). Trimming removed 2 bases from V and 2 bases from J, with 9 bases in between. The CDR3 is 15 amino acids. The CDR3 DNA reads TGTGCCACCAGCAGACACGGGGCCAACACCGGGGAGCTGTTTTTT. Translation: CATSRHGANTGELFF.

V usage is TRBV6-1 and J usage is TRBJ2-3; 12 nucleotides agree with TRBD2. The CDR3 runs 15 residues. Looked up from germline, CDR1 is MNHNS and CDR2 is SASEGT. J gave up 4 bases and V 2 bases, and 1 base lay outside the gene matches. The CDR3 loop reads CASSELAGGPDTQYF. The CDR3, as DNA: TGTGCCAGCAGTGAACTAGCGGGAGGGCCAGATACGCAGTATTTT.

This clone was seen more than once but under ten times. The chain combines TRBV7-9 with TRBJ1-1; no firm D call. The CDR3 totals 13 residues. Germline-derived CDR1 and CDR2 are SEHNR and FQNEAQ (reference sequence). Trimming took off 0 bases at V and 8 bases at J, with 10 bases between the two ends. In DNA, the CDR3 is TGTGCCAGCAGCTTAGCTTCATATGGAGAAGCTTTCTTT. Protein sequence: CASSLASYGEAFF. Full variable domain (outside the CDR3, taken from reference TRBV7-9 and TRBJ1-1): DTGVSQNPRHKITKRGQNVTFRCDPISEHNRLYWYRQTLGQGPEFLTYFQNEAQLEKSRLLSDRFSAERPKGSFSTLEIQRTEQGDSAMYLCASSLASYGEAFFGQGTRLTVV.

The chain employs TRBV6-5 and TRBJ2-5; 9 bases agree with TRBD2. Germline CDR1 and CDR2: MNHEY and SVGAGI. This CDR3 comprises 15 residues. Trimming removed 5 bases from V and 5 bases from J; junction bases left unmatched: 9. The CDR3 DNA follows: TGTGCCAGCAGTGTCCTGGCGGGAGGGGAGGAGACCCAGTACTTC. It translates to CASSVLAGGEETQYF.

The chain is built from TRBV6-5 and TRBJ2-2; D may be TRBD1 or TRBD2 (5 bases each). V lost 2 bases, J lost 4 bases, and 8 bases lay in between. The germline V gene encodes CDR1 MNHEY and CDR2 SVGAGI. CDR3 length: 14 residues. DNA for the CDR3: TGTGCCAGCAGTTACGGGGGTCGCACCGGGGAGCTGTTTTTT. The encoded protein is CASSYGGRTGELFF.

In this sample, this clone turned up a few times. The chain combines TRBV30 with TRBJ2-7; no clear D. Germline loops: CDR1 GTSNPN, CDR2 SVGIG (reference sequence). The CDR3 consists of 12 residues. Trimming left V 4 bases short and J 0 bases short, with 7 bases between. The CDR3 protein is CAWTESSYEQYF. In nucleotides, the CDR3 is TGTGCCTGGACAGAGAGCTCCTACGAGCAGTACTTC.

This chain uses TRBV6-5 with TRBJ2-7; 8 bases align to TRBD2. The J segment lost 5 bases and the V segment lost 2 bases, leaving 8 bases of the junction unmatched. The germline gives CDR1 MNHEY, CDR2 SVGAGI. The CDR3 is 15 amino acids. The CDR3 protein is CASSYRPSGRNEQYF. DNA for the CDR3: TGTGCCAGCAGTTACCGGCCCAGCGGGAGAAACGAGCAGTACTTC.

This clone was picked up a small number of times. The chain is built from TRBV7-8 and TRBJ1-1; D is perhaps TRBD1 (5 bases). Germline-derived CDR1 and CDR2 are SGHVS and FQNEAQ. The CDR3 has 13 residues. Trimming pared 5 bases from V and 8 bases from J, leaving 15 bases between. The CDR3 DNA reads as TGTGCCAGCAGCGAGGGACTCAGGGTAGAAGCTTTCTTT. Encoded protein: CASSEGLRVEAFF. Filled out from reference TRBV7-8 and TRBJ1-1, the complete variable domain reads GAGVSQSPRYKVAKRGQDVALRCDPISGHVSLFWYQQALGQGPEFLTYFQNEAQLDKSGLPSDRFFAERPEGSVSTLKIQRTQQEDSAVYLCASSEGLRVEAFFGQGTRLTVV.

The chain employs TRBV10-2 and TRBJ2-1; 10 positions agree with TRBD2. The CDR3 covers 14 residues. The germline gives CDR1 WSHSY, CDR2 SAAADI. V shed 6 bases and J 6 bases; nucleotides not matched to a gene: 5. This CDR3 reads CASSQGLASNEQFF. In DNA, the CDR3 is TGCGCCAGCAGCCAGGGACTAGCGAGCAATGAGCAGTTCTTC.

In its sample, this clone was seen a few times. The chain uses TRBV2 and TRBJ2-3; 9 nucleotides align to TRBD1. The CDR3 runs to 15 residues. The V gene end was trimmed by 8 bases and the J gene end by 1 base; junction bases not matched to a gene: 7. Germline V CDR1 and CDR2: SNHLY, FYNNEI. The CDR3 DNA follows: TGTGCCAGCGGAACGACAGGGGGAGGCACAGATACGCAGTATTTT. Protein: CASGTTGGGTDTQYF.

The gene calls are TRBV28 and TRBJ1-3; no reliable D call. The V and J ends lost 3 bases and 0 bases respectively, with 3 bases between them. The CDR3 contains 13 residues. Germline V gives CDR1 MDHEN, CDR2 SYDVKM. In nucleotides, the CDR3 is TGTGCCAGCAGTTTTTCCTCTGGAAACACCATATATTTT. It translates to CASSFSSGNTIYF.

This sequence joins TRBV5-6 and TRBJ2-3; 11 bases are shared with TRBD2. V lost 1 base and J lost 5; bases outside the gene matches: 9. This CDR3 region has 17 residues. CDR1 and CDR2 from the germline V gene are SGHDT and YYEEEE. As DNA, the CDR3 is TGTGCCAGCAGCTTGTCCGTAGCGGGAGGGCGTGGAGATACGCAGTATTTT. This codes for CASSLSVAGGRGDTQYF. Full variable domain (remainder filled in from reference TRBV5-6 and TRBJ2-3): DAGVTQSPTHLIKTRGQQVTLRCSPKSGHDTVSWYQQALGQGPQFIFQYYEEEERQRGNFPDRFSGHQFPNYSSELNVNALLLGDSALYLCASSLSVAGGRGDTQYFGPGTRLTVL.

By share, this clone counts as large. This chain uses TRBV25-1 with TRBJ1-1; 7 bases map to TRBD1. Trimming removed 3 bases from V and 8 bases from J; junction bases left unmatched: 6. The CDR3 runs 13 residues. Germline V gene lookup returns CDR1 MGHDK and CDR2 SYGVNS. CDR3 sequence (DNA): TGTGCCAGCAGTGACCTCGACAGGGTCGAAGCTTTCTTT. Amino acids: CASSDLDRVEAFF. Variable domain in full (rest from reference TRBV25-1 and TRBJ1-1): EADIYQTPRYLVIGTGKKITLECSQTMGHDKMYWYQQDPGMELHLIHYSYGVNSTEKGDLSSESTVSRIRTEHFPLTLESARPSHTSQYLCASSDLDRVEAFFGQGTRLTVV.

The chain couples TRBV4-2 to TRBJ1-4, with 9 bases aligning to TRBD1. The CDR3 has 17 amino acids. Germline V lookup: CDR1 LGHNA, CDR2 YNFKEQ. The junction had 11 bases not matched to a gene; V was cut back by 6 bases and J by 3 bases. The CDR3 bases are TGTGCCAGCAGGAACAGGGGGCGGGGGCTGGCTAATGAAAAACTGTTTTTT. Translation gives CASRNRGRGLANEKLFF.

This clone was seen a few times. The chain couples TRBV29-1 to TRBJ2-7; TRBD2 agrees at 8 bases. The trim removed 5 bases at V and 0 bases at J, leaving 6 bases unmatched. CDR1 is SQVTM, CDR2 ANQGSEA, per germline. The CDR3 runs 14 residues. As DNA, the CDR3 is TGCAGCGTTCGGGGGGGGTCGAGCTCCTACGAGCAGTACTTC. It codes for CSVRGGSSSYEQYF.

This clone was seen only once. The chain carries TRBV5-4 and TRBJ2-7; D is undetermined. Trimming removed 1 base at V and 5 bases at J, with 10 bases between. The V gene's germline CDR1 is SGHNT and CDR2 YYREEE (reference sequence). This CDR3 comprises 13 residues. The CDR3 protein is CASSLSNKDEQYF. The CDR3 DNA follows: TGTGCCAGCAGCTTGTCAAACAAGGACGAGCAGTACTTC.

The chain joins TRBV25-1 to TRBJ2-7, with 8 nucleotides matching TRBD1. Germline loops: CDR1 MGHDK, CDR2 SYGVNS. The CDR3 runs to 15 residues. V was pared by 2 bases and J by 3 bases, with 6 bases of the junction left unmatched. DNA for the CDR3: TGTGCCAGCAGTGAACAACAGGGGGAAGACTACGAGCAGTACTTC. Amino acids: CASSEQQGEDYEQYF.

This clone occurred a few times. This sequence joins TRBV27 and TRBJ1-1; tentatively, D is TRBD1 (5 bases). The CDR3 runs to 14 residues. V lost 1 base and J lost 5, with 11 bases in between. Germline-derived CDR1 and CDR2 are MNHEY and SMNVEV (reference sequence). The chain's CDR3 is CASSLLGGGTEAFF. DNA for the CDR3: TGTGCCAGCAGTTTATTGGGGGGGGGAACTGAAGCTTTCTTT.

This clone was seen more than once but under ten times. This sequence joins TRBV28 and TRBJ1-4; 8 bases match TRBD1. The CDR3 is made up of 15 amino acids. Per germline, CDR1 MDHEN and CDR2 SYDVKM. With 5 bases clipped from V and 8 bases from J, the junction kept 10 bases outside the gene matches. CDR3 nucleotides: TGTGCCAGCAGTCTCCCGGGACAGGATCGAGAAAAACTGTTTTTT. Amino acids: CASSLPGQDREKLFF.

The chain couples TRBV7-9 to TRBJ2-2; D not resolved. Germline CDR1 is SEHNR and CDR2 is FQNEAQ (reference sequence). Deletions cut 2 bases from V and 3 bases from J, with 4 bases between. The CDR3 totals 13 residues. In nucleotides, the CDR3 is TGTGCCAGCAGCTTATCCCACACCGGGGAGCTGTTTTTT. This translates into CASSLSHTGELFF.

This clone has only a few counts. This chain links TRBV6-6 with TRBJ2-1, with 8 positions matching TRBD2. Germline CDR1 MNHNY, CDR2 SVGAGI (reference sequence). CDR3 length: 13 amino acids. V gave up 4 bases and J gave up 7 bases; unmatched junction bases: 3. The chain's CDR3 is CASSFRLANEQFF. CDR3 DNA: TGTGCCAGCAGTTTCAGACTAGCGAATGAGCAGTTCTTC.

V usage is TRBV6-1 and J usage is TRBJ2-6; perhaps TRBD2 as D (5 bases). Per the germline V gene, CDR1 is MNHNS and CDR2 is SASEGT. This CDR3 is built from 15 residues. V was cut by 7 bases and J by 0 bases, with 10 bases left in between. CDR3 residues: CASMEASSGANVLTF. The CDR3 DNA is TGTGCCAGCATGGAGGCAAGCTCTGGGGCCAACGTCCTGACTTTC.

The rearrangement links TRBV5-4 to TRBJ2-6; D remains ambiguous. The CDR3 sequence is 17 residues long. V was shortened by 7 bases and J by 5 bases, with 22 bases between the two germline ends. The germline gives CDR1 SGHNT, CDR2 YYREEE (reference sequence). CDR3 coding DNA: TGTGCCAGCCAAACATATACCAGACAAAGTCGGGCCAACGTCCTGACTTTC. Encoded protein: CASQTYTRQSRANVLTF.

V and J are TRBV6-1 and TRBJ2-7, with 7 bases that match TRBD1. The CDR3 runs 15 residues. The J segment lost 3 bases and the V segment lost 6 bases, leaving 11 bases of the junction unmatched. CDR1 and CDR2 (germline): MNHNS, SASEGT. The DNA of the CDR3 is TGTGCCAGCAGAACCGGGCAGGGGGTGAACTACGAGCAGTACTTC. Residues: CASRTGQGVNYEQYF.

The V gene is TRBV27, the J gene TRBJ2-1, with no clear D. Germline loops: CDR1 MNHEY, CDR2 SMNVEV (reference sequence). This CDR3 has 14 residues. V was pared by 1 base and J by 6 bases, with 10 bases between. CDR3 protein: CASSLYGKGNEQFF. The CDR3 DNA sequence: TGTGCCAGCAGTTTATATGGGAAAGGCAATGAGCAGTTCTTC.

The rearrangement links TRBV30 to TRBJ2-1; D is undetermined. Germline loops: CDR1 GTSNPN, CDR2 SVGIG (reference sequence). V was clipped by 0 bases and J by 7 bases, with 19 bases between them. The CDR3 totals 16 residues. In DNA, the CDR3 is TGTGCCTGGAGTGTCCATTTTGGTCCGCTGTGGAATGAGCAGTTCTTC. Residues: CAWSVHFGPLWNEQFF.